The rows below give T cell receptor beta chains drawn from one sample of a study of CD8+CD57+ T cells in acquired aplastic anemia. MiXCR, run by TCRdb on the reads, gives a single entry per CDR3 protein. The sample shows under 150,000 distinct CDR3 sequences, approximately 41% of them seen only once. The material sequenced was sorted CD4+, CD8+, or CD8+CD57+ T cells (not recorded which) from PBMCs. The source is a human donor in good health, serving as a control. Both conserved end residues are part of each CDR3. A clone size is listed for some rows: how often the clone was seen (once, few, many), or a class if it is expanded.

V,size,J,CDR3
TRBV15,-,TRBJ1-1,CATSSMGQRTEAFF
TRBV25-1,-,TRBJ1-6,CASSPRSYNSPLHF
TRBV7-2,-,TRBJ2-7,CASRPPGPERYF
TRBV2,many,TRBJ2-3,CASSETRGGGPDTQYF
TRBV12-5,many,TRBJ2-3,CASGPGTGTPDTQYF
TRBV20-1,-,TRBJ2-1,CSARGGTRAYNGQFF
TRBV6-2/TRBV6-3,-,TRBJ2-1,CASSLRTGWDNEQFF
TRBV19,many,TRBJ1-2,CASGTGGFGYTF
TRBV20-1,-,TRBJ2-4,CSARDTLAGGAPRSKNIQYF
TRBV7-2,-,TRBJ2-3,CASSSGRDTQYF
TRBV9,many,TRBJ2-5,CASSVGTSGGGETQYF
TRBV20-1,-,TRBJ2-1,CSLQGGGSNNEQFF
TRBV20-1,many,TRBJ1-1,CSARGRRGANTEAFF
TRBV7-9,-,TRBJ1-1,CASSYGNRGAFF
TRBV19,-,TRBJ1-1,CASSVRDRNTEAFF
TRBV7-9,-,TRBJ2-7,CASSLVRVSYEQYF
TRBV7-9,many,TRBJ2-3,CASSFRAGVSDTQYF
TRBV20-1,-,TRBJ2-3,CSPVTDTQYF
TRBV9,once,TRBJ2-1,CVSSVLAGGRYNEQFF
TRBV20-1,many,TRBJ2-1,CSADSGWEMNEQFF
TRBV28,few,TRBJ1-5,CASQRDRLKPQHF
TRBV19,-,TRBJ2-7,CASSALRIPYEQYF
TRBV2,once,TRBJ1-6,CASRSARGGNSPLHF
TRBV11-1,-,TRBJ1-3,CASSWDSYSGLTIYF
TRBV10-3,-,TRBJ1-1,CAISDVGLAMNTEAFF
TRBV2,few,TRBJ2-5,CASSSSGGGGTQYF
TRBV12-3/TRBV12-4,-,TRBJ1-3,CASSRRGSGNTIYF
TRBV2,-,TRBJ1-6,CASSEARDGSPLHF
TRBV6-5,many,TRBJ2-7,CASSYDQVDEQYF
TRBV2,-,TRBJ1-3,CASTSPGQGGNTIYF
TRBV10-2,-,TRBJ2-1,CASRGTGGHNEQFF
TRBV6-2/TRBV6-3,-,TRBJ2-1,CASRSGLSEQFF
TRBV2,-,TRBJ1-5,CASSEAGFSNQPQHF
TRBV18,few,TRBJ1-5,CASSPGGNLGQPQHF
TRBV24-1,-,TRBJ2-3,CATSDVAGGTDTQYF
TRBV7-9,many,TRBJ2-3,CASSLEAGAQYF
TRBV12-3/TRBV12-4,many,TRBJ1-1,CASSPGTAPINTEAFF
TRBV19,many,TRBJ1-2,CATYYGYGYTF
TRBV20-1,many,TRBJ2-1,CSARDDGAEQFF
TRBV27,-,TRBJ1-5,CASGALPGNQPQHF